The present T cell receptor (beta chain) was sequenced within a study of spatial heterogeneity in lung cancer. The V end was cut by 6 bases, the J end by 7 bases, with 19 bases between. The CDR3 sequence is 15 residues long. Time point of the sample: sample taken at primary tumor resection. Samples were obtained from roughly 65 donors, all untreated early-stage non-small cell lung cancer patients. TCRdb processed the 5' RACE reads anew with MiXCR; each CDR3 protein has one entry. The table shows under 80,000 distinct CDR3 sequences, with 6.3% occurring only once. The source of this sequence is a female donor with early-stage non-small cell lung cancer. The sequences come from PBMCs, collected at surgery. The genes are TRBV12-3 or TRBV12-4 and TRBJ2-1, with D possibly being TRBD2 (5 bases). CDR3 loop: CASSPLVGLWNEQFF. DNA for the CDR3: TGTGCCAGCAGCCCACTAGTGGGATTGTGGAATGAGCAGTTCTTC.